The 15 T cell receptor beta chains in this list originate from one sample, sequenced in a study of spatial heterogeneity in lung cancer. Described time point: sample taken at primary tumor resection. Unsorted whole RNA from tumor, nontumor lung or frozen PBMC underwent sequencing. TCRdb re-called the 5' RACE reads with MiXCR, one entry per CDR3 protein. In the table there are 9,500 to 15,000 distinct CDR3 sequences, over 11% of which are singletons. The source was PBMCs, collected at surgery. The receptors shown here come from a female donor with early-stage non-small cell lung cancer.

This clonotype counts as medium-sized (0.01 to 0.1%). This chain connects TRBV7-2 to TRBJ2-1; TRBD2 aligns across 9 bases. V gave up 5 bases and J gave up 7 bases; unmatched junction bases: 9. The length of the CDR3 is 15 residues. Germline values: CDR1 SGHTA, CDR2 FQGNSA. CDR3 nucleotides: TGTGCCAGCAGCAGTCAAGCGGGAGGTATGAATGAGCAGTTCTTC. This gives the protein CASSSQAGGMNEQFF.

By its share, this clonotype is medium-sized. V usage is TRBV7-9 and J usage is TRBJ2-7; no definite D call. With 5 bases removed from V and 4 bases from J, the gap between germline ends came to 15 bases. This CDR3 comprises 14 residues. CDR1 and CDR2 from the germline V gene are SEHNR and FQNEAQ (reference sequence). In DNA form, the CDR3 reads TGTGCCAGCAGCCCTGGAGTTTGGCCATACGAGCAGTACTTC. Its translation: CASSPGVWPYEQYF. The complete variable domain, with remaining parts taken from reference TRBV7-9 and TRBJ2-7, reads DTGVSQNPRHKITKRGQNVTFRCDPISEHNRLYWYRQTLGQGPEFLTYFQNEAQLEKSRLLSDRFSAERPKGSFSTLEIQRTEQGDSAMYLCASSPGVWPYEQYFGPGTRLTVT.

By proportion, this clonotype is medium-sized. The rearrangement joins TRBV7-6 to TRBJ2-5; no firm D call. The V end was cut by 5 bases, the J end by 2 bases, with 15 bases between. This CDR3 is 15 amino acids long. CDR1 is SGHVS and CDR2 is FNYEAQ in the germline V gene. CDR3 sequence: CASSTRPDGQETQYF. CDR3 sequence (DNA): TGTGCCAGCAGCACCCGACCCGACGGACAAGAGACCCAGTACTTC.

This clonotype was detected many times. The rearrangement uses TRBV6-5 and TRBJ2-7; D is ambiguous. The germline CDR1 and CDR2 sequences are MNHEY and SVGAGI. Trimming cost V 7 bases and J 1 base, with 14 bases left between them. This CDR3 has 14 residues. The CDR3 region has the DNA TGTGCCAGCACCCCCGTAGGCTCTTCCTACGAGCAGTACTTC. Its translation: CASTPVGSSYEQYF.

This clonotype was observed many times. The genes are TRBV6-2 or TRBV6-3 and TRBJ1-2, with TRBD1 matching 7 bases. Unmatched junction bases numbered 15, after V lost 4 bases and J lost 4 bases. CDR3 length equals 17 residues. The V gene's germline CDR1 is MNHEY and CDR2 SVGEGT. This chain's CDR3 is CASSSGPRTGTAYGYTF. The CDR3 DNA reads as TGTGCCAGCAGTTCCGGGCCTCGTACCGGGACAGCCTATGGCTACACCTTC.

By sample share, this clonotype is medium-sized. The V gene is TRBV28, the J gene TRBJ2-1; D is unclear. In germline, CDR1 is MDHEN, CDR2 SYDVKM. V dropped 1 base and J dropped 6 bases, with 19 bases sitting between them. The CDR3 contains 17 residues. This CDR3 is CASSLLVAQDIRNEQFF. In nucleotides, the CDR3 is TGTGCCAGCAGTTTATTGGTAGCCCAAGATATCCGCAATGAGCAGTTCTTC.

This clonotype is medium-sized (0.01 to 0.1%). CDR3 bases: TGTGCCAGCAGCCCGACAGGGAGGTCCTACGAGCAGTACTTC. Residues: CASSPTGRSYEQYF. The chain uses TRBV3-1 and TRBJ2-7; tentative D call: TRBD1 (7 bases). The CDR3 extends over 14 amino acids. CDR1 and CDR2 from the germline V gene are LGHDT and YNNKEL (reference sequence). Trimming removed 4 bases from V and 1 base from J, with 11 bases in between.

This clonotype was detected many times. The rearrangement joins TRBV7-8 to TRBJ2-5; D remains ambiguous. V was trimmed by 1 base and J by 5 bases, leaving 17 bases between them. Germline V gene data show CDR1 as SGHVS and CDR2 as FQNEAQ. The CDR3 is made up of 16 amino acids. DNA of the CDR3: TGTGCCAGCAGCTTAGGAATCGTAACAAGTTCGGAGACCCAGTACTTC. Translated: CASSLGIVTSSETQYF.

In DNA form, the CDR3 reads TGTGCCAGCAGTGAATACAGCGGGGGGCCTCAGGATACGCAGTATTTT. Translation gives CASSEYSGGPQDTQYF. The chain is built from TRBV6-1 and TRBJ2-3, with 9 bases matching TRBD2. The germline gives CDR1 MNHNS, CDR2 SASEGT. Losses at the gene ends were 2 bases for V and 6 bases for J; bases not matched to a gene: 9. The CDR3 length is 16 residues.

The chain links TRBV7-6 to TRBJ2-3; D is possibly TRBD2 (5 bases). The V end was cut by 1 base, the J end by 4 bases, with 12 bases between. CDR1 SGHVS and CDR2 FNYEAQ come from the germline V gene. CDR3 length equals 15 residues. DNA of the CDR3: TGTGCCAGCAGCTTAGACCCCGGGATCTCAGATACGCAGTATTTT. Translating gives CASSLDPGISDTQYF. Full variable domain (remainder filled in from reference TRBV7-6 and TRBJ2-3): GAGVSQSPRYKVTKRGQDVALRCDPISGHVSLYWYRQALGQGPEFLTYFNYEAQQDKSGLPNDRFSAERPEGSISTLTIQRTEQRDSAMYRCASSLDPGISDTQYFGPGTRLTVL.

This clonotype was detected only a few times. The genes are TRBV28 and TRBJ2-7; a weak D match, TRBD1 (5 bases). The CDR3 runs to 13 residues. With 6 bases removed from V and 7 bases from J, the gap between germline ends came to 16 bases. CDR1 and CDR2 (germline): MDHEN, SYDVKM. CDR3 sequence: CASSSGSKGEQYF. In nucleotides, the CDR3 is TGTGCCAGCAGCTCAGGGTCTAAAGGGGAGCAGTACTTC. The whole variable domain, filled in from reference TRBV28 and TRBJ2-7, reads DVKVTQSSRYLVKRTGEKVFLECVQDMDHENMFWYRQDPGLGLRLIYFSYDVKMKEKGDIPEGYSVSREKKERFSLILESASTNQTSMYLCASSSGSKGEQYFGPGTRLTVT.

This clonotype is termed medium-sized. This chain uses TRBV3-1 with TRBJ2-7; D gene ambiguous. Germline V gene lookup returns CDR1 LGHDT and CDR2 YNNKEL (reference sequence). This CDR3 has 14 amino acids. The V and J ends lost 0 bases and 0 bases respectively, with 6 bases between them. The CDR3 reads CASSQEHRSYEQYF. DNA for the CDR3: TGTGCCAGCAGCCAAGAACATCGCTCCTACGAGCAGTACTTC.

The CDR3 bases are TGTGCCAGCAGTGTCCGGGAGGGGGCAGATACGCAGTATTTT. Amino acid sequence: CASSVREGADTQYF. The genes are TRBV2 and TRBJ2-3; 8 nucleotides line up with TRBD2. V trimming: 4 bases; J trimming: 4 bases; junction bases outside the gene matches: 4. Per germline, CDR1 SNHLY and CDR2 FYNNEI. The CDR3 runs 14 residues.

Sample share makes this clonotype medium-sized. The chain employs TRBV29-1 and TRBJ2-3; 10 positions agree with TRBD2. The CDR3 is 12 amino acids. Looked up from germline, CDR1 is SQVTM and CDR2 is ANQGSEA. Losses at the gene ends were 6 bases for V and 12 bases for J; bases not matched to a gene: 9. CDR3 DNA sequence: TGCAGCGTCCGGACTAGCGGCACGGTACAGTATTTT. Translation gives CSVRTSGTVQYF.

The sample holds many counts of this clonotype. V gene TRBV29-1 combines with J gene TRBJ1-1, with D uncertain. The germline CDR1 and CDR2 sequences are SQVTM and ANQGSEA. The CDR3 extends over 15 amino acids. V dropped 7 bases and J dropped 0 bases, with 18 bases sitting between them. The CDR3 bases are TGCAGCGGTTACCCCCCGAGGGCGATGAACACTGAAGCTTTCTTT. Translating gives CSGYPPRAMNTEAFF.